The 30 T cell receptor beta chains below were found in one sample sequenced in a study of cytomegalovirus exposure and HLA in healthy donors. PCR used 60 Vbeta primers and 13 Jbeta primers. Assay: immunoSEQ multiplex PCR; the TCRdb copy retains only in-frame clones and omits some. The data show 150,000 to 200,000 clones, roughly 74% seen once. Sequencing used PBMCs. The receptors stem from a woman aged 25 to 39 in good health and CMV-seropositive.

This clone appeared once. V usage is TRBV15 and J usage is TRBJ2-2, with D possibly TRBD2 on 6 matching bases. Germline CDR1 and CDR2: LNHNV and YYDKDF (reference sequence). The CDR3 runs to 16 residues. The ends were cut back, 5 bases at V and 0 bases at J, with 13 bases in the middle. CDR3 amino acids: CATSARGGANTGELFF. The CDR3 nucleotides read TGTGCCACCAGCGCCCGGGGAGGTGCGAACACCGGGGAGCTGTTTTTT.

V is TRBV7-9 and J is TRBJ1-4; tentative D call: TRBD1 (6 bases). There are 16 residues in the CDR3. Germline lookup yields CDR1 SEHNR and CDR2 FQNEAQ (reference sequence). V lost 4 bases to trimming and J lost 8 bases, with 20 bases between them. This chain's CDR3 is CASSSTGTGIREKLFF. DNA for the CDR3: TGTGCCAGCAGCTCAACGGGAACAGGGATCAGGGAAAAACTGTTTTTT.

The CDR3 coding sequence is TGCGCCGCCCAGGGCTTCGGCTCTGGAAACACCATATATTTT. Protein sequence: CAAQGFGSGNTIYF. This chain joins TRBV10-2 and TRBJ1-3; possible D gene TRBD1, 5 bases. V shed 11 bases and J shed 0 bases, with 14 bases lying between them. This CDR3 contains 14 residues. The germline CDR1 and CDR2 sequences are WSHSY and SAAADI.

V and J are TRBV6-5 and TRBJ1-3; D gene unclear. The CDR3 covers 12 residues. Trimming took off 10 bases at V and 0 bases at J, with 7 bases between the two ends. The germline V gene has CDR1 MNHEY and CDR2 SVGAGI. The CDR3 here is CATIGSGNTIYF. CDR3 sequence (DNA): TGTGCCACTATCGGCTCTGGAAACACCATATATTTT.

This chain joins TRBV7-8 and TRBJ2-5; tentatively, D is TRBD2 (6 bases). Deletions cut 5 bases from V and 5 bases from J, with 21 bases between. CDR1 and CDR2 (germline): SGHVS, FQNEAQ. The CDR3 is made up of 16 amino acids. CDR3 residues: CASSPTASGSRETQYF. The CDR3 DNA reads TGTGCCAGCAGCCCCACCGCCAGCGGGTCCCGGGAGACCCAGTACTTC.

This chain links TRBV2 with TRBJ2-5, with TRBD2 matching 11 bases. CDR1 is SNHLY, CDR2 FYNNEI, per germline. This CDR3 region has 17 residues. V trimming: 2 bases; J trimming: 5 bases; junction bases outside the gene matches: 10. CDR3 DNA: TGTGCCAGCAGTGAATTGCTAGCGGGGGGCCCAGGGGAGACCCAGTACTTC. Encoded protein: CASSELLAGGPGETQYF.

This clone was observed a handful of times. The chain employs TRBV19 and TRBJ2-5; 9 bases align to TRBD1. The CDR3 covers 14 residues. CDR1 is LNHDA and CDR2 is SQIVND in the germline V gene (reference sequence). V lost 3 bases and J lost 4; bases outside the gene matches: 3. The CDR3 spells CASSISQGAETQYF. As DNA, the CDR3 is TGTGCCAGTAGTATCTCACAGGGGGCAGAGACCCAGTACTTC.

The V gene is TRBV5-4, the J gene TRBJ2-3, with TRBD2 as a possible D gene (6 bases). CDR3 size: 14 residues. Germline lookup yields CDR1 SGHNT and CDR2 YYREEE (reference sequence). The V end was cut by 3 bases, the J end by 6 bases, with 14 bases between. CDR3: CASSSDAGMDTQYF. The CDR3 DNA is TGTGCCAGCAGCTCCGACGCGGGGATGGATACGCAGTATTTT.

The chain couples TRBV6-5 to TRBJ2-3; 7 bases are shared with TRBD2. Unmatched junction bases numbered 8, after V lost 4 bases and J lost 4 bases. Germline lookup yields CDR1 MNHEY and CDR2 SVGAGI. The CDR3 contains 15 residues. For the CDR3, the DNA is TGTGCCAGCAGTTCTGGACTAGTCATCCCAGATACGCAGTATTTT. Its translation is CASSSGLVIPDTQYF.

The chain recombines TRBV19 with TRBJ2-1; 9 nucleotides align to TRBD2. CDR1 and CDR2 (germline): LNHDA, SQIVND (reference sequence). The CDR3 extends over 12 amino acids. The V and J ends lost 5 bases and 11 bases, in that order; junction bases with no gene match: 4. DNA of the CDR3: TGTGCCAGTAGTTTGGGACTAGCTCAGCAGTTCTTC. It encodes CASSLGLAQQFF.

The rearrangement links TRBV5-1 to TRBJ2-3; 8 bases are a match to TRBD2. Germline V gene lookup returns CDR1 SGHRS and CDR2 YFSETQ. The CDR3 extends over 14 amino acids. V shed 3 bases, J shed 4 bases, and the junction held 4 bases outside the gene matches. The CDR3 DNA reads as TGCGCCAGCAGCTCCCCCGGGGGGGCAGATACGCAGTATTTT. It yields the protein CASSSPGGADTQYF.

The gene calls are TRBV5-4 and TRBJ2-7, with 7 bases lining up with TRBD2. The CDR3 has 17 residues. Germline loops: CDR1 SGHNT, CDR2 YYREEE (reference sequence). With 0 bases clipped from V and 3 bases from J, the junction kept 12 bases outside the gene matches. The CDR3 bases are TGTGCCAGCAGCTTGGGGTCGGGCGGGAGCGGTTTCTACGAGCAGTACTTC. Translating gives CASSLGSGGSGFYEQYF.

The gene calls are TRBV7-8 and TRBJ1-1, with TRBD1 identical over 10 bases. Germline loops: CDR1 SGHVS, CDR2 FQNEAQ. Trimming took 5 bases from V and 1 from J; bases not matched to a gene: 4. The CDR3 consists of 15 residues. CDR3 region: CASSGRQGANTEAFF. The CDR3 nucleotides are TGTGCCAGCAGCGGACGACAGGGGGCGAACACTGAAGCTTTCTTT.

The chain has TRBV11-2 and TRBJ2-7, with a possible D match to TRBD2 (5 bases). V was shortened by 3 bases and J by 7 bases, with 13 bases between the two germline ends. CDR1 is SGHAT, CDR2 FQNNGV, per germline. The CDR3 has 13 residues. The CDR3 is CASSLNGDSEQYF. In DNA, the CDR3 is TGTGCCAGCAGCTTGAACGGGGATTCGGAGCAGTACTTC.

The V and J genes are TRBV30 and TRBJ2-3, with D tentatively TRBD1 (6 bases). Germline-derived CDR1 and CDR2 are GTSNPN and SVGIG (reference sequence). CDR3 length: 14 amino acids. Trimming took 0 bases from V and 8 from J, leaving 15 bases between them. Here the CDR3 DNA reads TGTGCCTGGAGTGTACAGGGAATTAAGGTTACGCAGTATTTT. Translating gives CAWSVQGIKVTQYF.

The rearrangement uses TRBV11-2 and TRBJ2-1; 8 bases agree with TRBD1. V gave up 6 bases and J gave up 2 bases; unmatched junction bases: 6. The germline V gene has CDR1 SGHAT and CDR2 FQNNGV. The CDR3 spans 15 residues. CDR3 nucleotides: TGTGCCAGCAGTTACGACAGGGGAACCTACAATGAGCAGTTCTTC. Its translation: CASSYDRGTYNEQFF.

The chain links TRBV29-1 to TRBJ1-1, with D possibly matching TRBD1 (5 bases). With 6 bases removed from V and 10 bases from J, the gap between germline ends came to 18 bases. The CDR3 covers 12 residues. Germline V CDR1 and CDR2: SQVTM, ANQGSEA. The CDR3 region is CSVLVAVGGAFF. DNA of the CDR3: TGCAGCGTCCTTGTGGCAGTCGGGGGAGCTTTCTTT.

The rearrangement links TRBV5-4 to TRBJ1-1; D gene ambiguous. CDR1 and CDR2 (germline): SGHNT, YYREEE (reference sequence). V was cut by 4 bases and J by 1 base, with 14 bases left in between. This CDR3 has 15 residues. This chain's CDR3 is CASSPPQGRNTEAFF. In DNA, the CDR3 is TGTGCCAGCAGCCCGCCTCAAGGGAGGAACACTGAAGCTTTCTTT.

This clone has more than one count but fewer than ten. The chain is built from TRBV28 and TRBJ1-1; D is unclear. Germline CDR1 MDHEN, CDR2 SYDVKM. This CDR3 is 11 amino acids long. Trimming removed 8 bases at V and 2 bases at J, with 6 bases between. The chain's CDR3 is CASEENTEAFF. CDR3 bases: TGTGCCAGCGAGGAAAACACTGAAGCTTTCTTT.

CDR3 loop: CASSYGADSPLHF. The CDR3 nucleotides are TGTGCCAGCAGTTACGGGGCGGATTCACCCCTCCACTTT. The chain uses TRBV6-6 and TRBJ1-6; D is possibly TRBD1 (5 bases). This CDR3 is 13 amino acids long. CDR1 and CDR2 from the germline V gene are MNHNY and SVGAGI (reference sequence). The V gene lost 2 bases and the J gene lost 8 bases, with 7 bases spanning the gap.

The genes are TRBV5-1 and TRBJ2-1, with TRBD2 matching 12 bases. J was trimmed by 4 bases and V by 2 bases; bases with no gene match: 4. The germline V gene encodes CDR1 SGHRS and CDR2 YFSETQ. CDR3 length: 16 amino acids. The CDR3 protein is CASSFAGLAGYNEQFF. CDR3 coding DNA: TGCGCCAGCAGCTTCGCCGGACTAGCGGGGTACAATGAGCAGTTCTTC.

This chain links TRBV7-9 with TRBJ2-3, with 7 nucleotides matching TRBD2. CDR1 is SEHNR and CDR2 is FQNEAQ in the germline V gene (reference sequence). CDR3 size: 15 residues. J lost 2 bases, V lost 5 bases, and 7 bases had no gene match. In DNA form, the CDR3 reads TGTGCCAGCAGCCCTACGAGCGGGATCACAGATACGCAGTATTTT. Translation gives CASSPTSGITDTQYF.

Only one count was recorded for this clone. J is TRBJ1-1 and V is TRBV27; D unclear. Per the germline V gene, CDR1 is MNHEY and CDR2 is SMNVEV (reference sequence). The CDR3 is 12 amino acids. With 7 bases removed from V and 4 bases from J, the gap between germline ends came to 10 bases. This CDR3 is CASTGRGTEAFF. In nucleotides, the CDR3 is TGTGCCAGCACTGGACGGGGCACTGAAGCTTTCTTT.

The V and J genes are TRBV2 and TRBJ2-6, with D maybe TRBD1 (6 bases). The CDR3 has 15 residues. CDR1 and CDR2 from the germline V gene are SNHLY and FYNNEI. With 5 bases removed from V and 0 bases from J, the gap between germline ends came to 8 bases. CDR3 sequence (DNA): TGTGCCAGCAGTCCACAGGGCTCTGGGGCCAACGTCCTGACTTTC. This translates into CASSPQGSGANVLTF.

The chain couples TRBV10-3 to TRBJ2-7, with 12 bases that match TRBD2. The germline V gene has CDR1 ENHRY and CDR2 SYGVKD. The CDR3 covers 16 residues. V was pared by 2 bases and J by 7 bases, with 9 bases of the junction left unmatched. CDR3 residues: CAISERGLAGTREQYF. CDR3 in DNA: TGTGCCATCAGTGAGAGGGGACTAGCGGGCACCCGAGAGCAGTACTTC.

This clone has only one observation. The chain joins TRBV4-1 to TRBJ1-2; 8 bases line up with TRBD1. The trim removed 0 bases at V and 6 bases at J, leaving 6 bases unmatched. The CDR3 consists of 15 residues. From germline, CDR1 is MGHRA and CDR2 YSYEKL. CDR3 in amino acids: CASSQEDRGLDGYTF. The CDR3, as DNA: TGCGCCAGCAGCCAAGAAGACAGGGGCTTGGATGGCTACACCTTC.

This rearrangement joins TRBV28 to TRBJ1-2; 7 bases line up with TRBD1. The CDR3 contains 14 residues. Trimming removed 5 bases from V and 7 bases from J; junction bases left unmatched: 10. Germline CDR1 reads MDHEN; CDR2 reads SYDVKM. The CDR3 nucleotides read TGTGCCAGCAGTGGACAGGTCGAGATCGGTGGCTACACCTTC. Translated, it gives CASSGQVEIGGYTF.

The genes are TRBV30 and TRBJ2-1; 9 positions match TRBD2. Per germline, CDR1 GTSNPN and CDR2 SVGIG (reference sequence). J was trimmed by 4 bases and V by 3 bases; bases with no gene match: 7. This CDR3 comprises 15 residues. The CDR3 loop is CAWSMTSGHYNEQFF. In DNA form, the CDR3 reads TGTGCCTGGAGCATGACTAGCGGACATTACAATGAGCAGTTCTTC.

V usage is TRBV7-9 and J usage is TRBJ2-1; D gene ambiguous. V was pared by 1 base and J by 2 bases, with 15 bases between. From germline, CDR1 is SEHNR and CDR2 FQNEAQ (reference sequence). The CDR3 is 17 residues long. CDR3 sequence reads: CASSLGSGVSPYNEQFF. The CDR3 coding sequence is TGTGCCAGCAGCTTAGGATCAGGCGTCTCACCCTACAATGAGCAGTTCTTC.

The table lists this clone with a count of one. The chain recombines TRBV5-1 with TRBJ1-4; D is unresolved. CDR1 SGHRS and CDR2 YFSETQ come from the germline V gene. The germline V and J ends were trimmed by 2 bases and 5 bases, with 10 bases remaining between them. This CDR3 contains 14 residues. The chain's CDR3 is CASSFAQQNEKLFF. The CDR3 coding sequence is TGCGCCAGCAGCTTCGCACAGCAAAATGAAAAACTGTTTTTT.